The 27 T cell receptor beta chains below all came from one sample that was sequenced in a study of Ad26.COV2.S vaccination and SARS-CoV-2 variants. TCRdb keeps only in-frame clones here, not all; method: immunoSEQ multiplex PCR. The data contain 350,000 to 500,000 clones, 80% to 90% of them singletons. Stated treatment: roughly 19 received Ad26.COV2.S at low or high dose, single or two shots; roughly five received placebo; per-sample allocation not given. Sampling was performed 63 days after the first vaccine or placebo injection. Sequencing used peripheral blood, obtained in a trial of Ad26.COV2.S vaccine versus placebo. Receptors were obtained from a person aged 18-65 years who received the Ad26.COV2.S COVID-19 vaccine or a placebo.

This chain joins TRBV6-5 and TRBJ2-3; D call uncertain. This CDR3 spans 13 amino acids. V gave up 6 bases and J gave up 2 bases, with 9 bases separating them. CDR1 is MNHEY, CDR2 SVGAGI, per germline. CDR3 DNA sequence: TGTGCCAGCAGAAGGGTTATCACAGATACGCAGTATTTT. Translated, it gives CASRRVITDTQYF.

This rearrangement joins TRBV28 to TRBJ1-1; 7 bases align to TRBD1. CDR1 and CDR2 (germline): MDHEN, SYDVKM. The V and J ends lost 8 bases and 0 bases, in that order; junction bases with no gene match: 12. The CDR3 contains 16 residues. CDR3 nucleotide sequence: TGTGCCAGCGCCATACCATCGGACAGGATGAACACTGAAGCTTTCTTT. Translation gives CASAIPSDRMNTEAFF. The whole variable domain, remainder taken from reference TRBV28 and TRBJ1-1, is DVKVTQSSRYLVKRTGEKVFLECVQDMDHENMFWYRQDPGLGLRLIYFSYDVKMKEKGDIPEGYSVSREKKERFSLILESASTNQTSMYLCASAIPSDRMNTEAFFGQGTRLTVV.

The chain joins TRBV4-3 to TRBJ1-5; no firm D call. Trimming shortened V by 0 bases and J by 9 bases, and 12 bases separated the two germline ends. The CDR3 covers 14 residues. Germline loops: CDR1 LGHNA, CDR2 YSLEER. The chain's CDR3 is CASSQDLRVRPQHF. The CDR3 bases are TGCGCCAGCAGCCAAGATTTGAGGGTAAGGCCCCAGCATTTT.

The chain has TRBV5-5 and TRBJ2-7; 10 nucleotides match TRBD1. Germline CDR1 SGHKS, CDR2 YYEKEE (reference sequence). This CDR3 region has 15 residues. After removal of 0 bases from V and 3 bases from J, the junction contained 3 bases not matched to a gene. This CDR3 reads CASSLATGGYYEQYF. DNA for the CDR3: TGTGCCAGCAGCTTGGCGACAGGGGGCTACTACGAGCAGTACTTC.

This clone was seen once. The V gene is TRBV3-1 (or the pseudogene TRBV3-2), the J gene TRBJ1-4; D remains unclear. Germline assignment: CDR1 LGHDT and CDR2 YNNKEL (reference sequence). The CDR3 runs to 15 residues. V shed 3 bases and J shed 7 bases, with 15 bases lying between them. The DNA of the CDR3 is TGTGCCAGCAGCCATTGGACGGTCCGGGGTGAAAAACTGTTTTTT. Translated: CASSHWTVRGEKLFF.

The genes are TRBV5-1 and TRBJ2-3; possibly TRBD2 for D (5 bases). Germline-derived CDR1 and CDR2 are SGHRS and YFSETQ. Between the trimmed V and J ends, which lost 3 bases and 6 bases, there was a span of 14 bases. The CDR3 has 14 residues. The CDR3: CASSSGLPGDTQYF. DNA of the CDR3: TGCGCCAGCAGCTCAGGACTCCCGGGGGATACGCAGTATTTT.

This rearrangement joins TRBV28 to TRBJ1-2; D gene uncertain. V lost 3 bases to trimming and J lost 5 bases, with 22 bases between them. Germline CDR1 is MDHEN and CDR2 is SYDVKM. The CDR3 is 17 amino acids. Here the CDR3 DNA reads TGTGCCAGCAGTTTCGGTGGTGCAGGTCTAACGCCTTATGGCTACACCTTC. Translating it yields CASSFGGAGLTPYGYTF.

The chain combines TRBV11-2 with TRBJ1-1; no clear D. In germline, CDR1 is SGHAT, CDR2 FQNNGV. The CDR3 totals 13 residues. Trimming removed 4 bases from V and 3 bases from J, with 9 bases in between. The CDR3 sequence: CASSSDGDTEAFF. The CDR3 DNA is TGTGCCAGCAGCTCGGATGGGGACACTGAAGCTTTCTTT.

In DNA, the CDR3 is TGTGCCAGCAGCTTCCTCGGGAGGGGCGGCGGGGAGCTGTTTTTT. Its protein product is CASSFLGRGGGELFF. V usage is TRBV11-3 and J usage is TRBJ2-2; TRBD2 agrees at 8 bases. J was trimmed by 7 bases and V by 3 bases; bases with no gene match: 7. The CDR3 extends over 15 amino acids. In germline, CDR1 is SGHNT, CDR2 YENEEA.

For this clone: Distinct nucleotide sequences in the sample also encode this CDR3. This chain uses TRBV7-9 with TRBJ1-5; D might be TRBD1 (6 bases). The CDR3 has 13 residues. Germline CDR1 is SEHNR and CDR2 is FQNEAQ (reference sequence). Trimming cost V 3 bases and J 4 bases, with 7 bases left between them. CDR3 DNA: TGTGCCAGCAGCTTGCAGGGGAATCAGCCCCAGCATTTT. Translating gives CASSLQGNQPQHF. Supplemented by reference TRBV7-9 and TRBJ1-5, the full variable domain reads DTGVSQNPRHKITKRGQNVTFRCDPISEHNRLYWYRQTLGQGPEFLTYFQNEAQLEKSRLLSDRFSAERPKGSFSTLEIQRTEQGDSAMYLCASSLQGNQPQHFGDGTRLSIL.

CDR3 residues: CASSSPTRGYGYTF. DNA for the CDR3: TGTGCCAGCAGTTCCCCGACCCGCGGCTATGGCTACACCTTC. The chain combines TRBV6-5 with TRBJ1-2; no firm D call. The CDR3 runs to 14 residues. V lost 4 bases and J 4 bases, leaving 13 bases between the germline ends. Germline values: CDR1 MNHEY, CDR2 SVGAGI.

In the case of this clone: Different DNA sequences within this sample yield the same CDR3. This chain uses TRBV7-2 with TRBJ2-3; possibly TRBD2 for D (6 bases). Looked up from germline, CDR1 is SGHTA and CDR2 is FQGNSA. V was pared by 1 base and J by 3 bases, with 8 bases between. CDR3 size: 14 residues. Here the CDR3 reads CASSLVRGTDTQYF. The CDR3 nucleotides are TGTGCCAGCAGCTTAGTGCGGGGAACAGATACGCAGTATTTT.

The rearrangement links TRBV28 to TRBJ2-7, with 8 nucleotides matching TRBD1. Germline V gives CDR1 MDHEN, CDR2 SYDVKM. V shed 7 bases, J shed 0 bases, and the junction held 11 bases outside the gene matches. This CDR3 comprises 16 residues. CDR3 amino acids: CASTTGGTATSYEQYF. CDR3 sequence (DNA): TGTGCCAGCACCACAGGGGGGACAGCGACCTCCTACGAGCAGTACTTC.

The chain joins TRBV6-5 to TRBJ2-7; D gene ambiguous. Germline V gene data show CDR1 as MNHEY and CDR2 as SVGAGI. V shed 6 bases and J shed 2 bases, with 14 bases lying between them. There are 14 residues in the CDR3. The CDR3 DNA sequence: TGTGCCAGCAGCCCCGACACGTTAACCTACGAGCAGTACTTC. It yields the protein CASSPDTLTYEQYF.

The rearrangement links TRBV19 to TRBJ2-1, with TRBD2 matching over 12 bases. CDR3 size: 17 residues. Germline values: CDR1 LNHDA, CDR2 SQIVND (reference sequence). After removal of 6 bases from V and 1 base from J, the junction contained 7 bases not matched to a gene. CDR3 loop: CASRGASGRASYNEQFF. The CDR3 nucleotides are TGTGCCAGTAGAGGGGCTAGCGGGAGGGCATCCTACAATGAGCAGTTCTTC.

Written as DNA, the CDR3 is TGTGCCAGCAGTTTAGCCGGATCCTACAATGAGCAGTTCTTC. Translated, it gives CASSLAGSYNEQFF. The rearrangement uses TRBV27 and TRBJ2-1; D remains ambiguous. The CDR3 covers 14 residues. Trimming took off 2 bases at V and 1 base at J, with 6 bases between the two ends. From germline, CDR1 is MNHEY and CDR2 SMNVEV (reference sequence).

The sample holds a few counts of this clone. Here the CDR3 reads CASRPTEARQPQHF. Written as DNA, the CDR3 is TGTGCCAGTCGTCCCACCGAGGCACGGCAGCCCCAGCATTTT. This sequence joins TRBV19 and TRBJ1-5; no clear D gene. V lost 8 bases and J 7 bases, leaving 18 bases between the germline ends. The CDR3 is 14 amino acids. Germline lookup yields CDR1 LNHDA and CDR2 SQIVND (reference sequence).

This sequence joins TRBV5-1 and TRBJ2-7, with 7 bases aligning to TRBD1. Germline CDR1 is SGHRS and CDR2 is YFSETQ. The J segment lost 2 bases and the V segment lost 0 bases, leaving 8 bases of the junction unmatched. The CDR3 contains 16 residues. CDR3 in DNA: TGCGCCAGCAGCTTGGAGACAGGGTCGTTTACCTACGAGCAGTACGTC. As protein: CASSLETGSFTYEQYV.

Concerning this clone itself: One end of the junction fails to match germline, which may point to a read error. The chain combines TRBV11-3 with TRBJ2-5; unclear D gene. Germline V gene sequence: CDR1 SGHNT, CDR2 YENEEA. This CDR3 has 12 residues. The CDR3 loop is CASSLGQGTQYF. The CDR3 region has the DNA TGTGCCAGCAGCTTAGGTCAAGGGACCCAGTACTTC.

V usage is TRBV7-9 and J usage is TRBJ1-6; D ambiguous. V shed 7 bases and J shed 0 bases, with 10 bases lying between them. The CDR3 is made up of 15 amino acids. In germline, CDR1 is SEHNR, CDR2 FQNEAQ (reference sequence). The CDR3 nucleotides are TGTGCCAGCAACCAACTGAGCTCCTATAATTCACCCCTCCACTTT. Translation gives CASNQLSSYNSPLHF.

This sequence joins TRBV5-1 and TRBJ1-2, with D perhaps matching TRBD1 (5 bases). V gave up 6 bases and J gave up 5 bases, with 23 bases separating them. The germline CDR1 and CDR2 sequences are SGHRS and YFSETQ. This CDR3 contains 16 residues. CDR3 nucleotides: TGCGCCAGCACTAGACCTCAGATCAGGGCGTCGTATGGCTACACCTTC. It specifies CASTRPQIRASYGYTF.

The V and J genes are TRBV15 and TRBJ2-3; a possible D gene is TRBD2 (7 bases). Trimming removed 5 bases at V and 2 bases at J, with 17 bases between. This CDR3 is built from 16 residues. CDR1 LNHNV and CDR2 YYDKDF come from the germline V gene (reference sequence). CDR3 in DNA: TGTGCCACCAGCGGGCGGACTAGGGGGTTCACAGATACGCAGTATTTT. It translates to CATSGRTRGFTDTQYF.

This clone was picked up a small number of times. V usage is TRBV6-5 and J usage is TRBJ1-4; perhaps TRBD1 as D (5 bases). The germline CDR1 and CDR2 sequences are MNHEY and SVGAGI. The CDR3 is made up of 13 amino acids. V was pared by 2 bases and J by 8 bases, with 9 bases between. CDR3 nucleotide sequence: TGTGCCAGCAGTTACGGGGACGCGGAAAAACTGTTTTTT. Translated: CASSYGDAEKLFF.

This rearrangement joins TRBV7-8 to TRBJ1-5; the match to TRBD1 covers 8 bases. The V gene's germline CDR1 is SGHVS and CDR2 FQNEAQ. Trimming removed 5 bases from V and 5 bases from J; junction bases left unmatched: 32. This CDR3 spans 23 amino acids. The CDR3 nucleotides read TGTGCCAGCAGCCCCGATTGGGATAGACGGGAGGGACAGGATAAGGGAAAGGATCAGCCCCAGCATTTT. It encodes CASSPDWDRREGQDKGKDQPQHF.

The chain couples TRBV7-2 to TRBJ1-2; tentative D call: TRBD1 (6 bases). Germline lookup yields CDR1 SGHTA and CDR2 FQGNSA. The CDR3 loop spans 12 amino acids. The V gene lost 5 bases and the J gene lost 7 bases, with 11 bases spanning the gap. The CDR3 coding sequence is TGTGCCAGCAGCAGCAACAGGGCTGGCTACACCTTC. Translation: CASSSNRAGYTF. Full variable domain (remainder filled in from reference TRBV7-2 and TRBJ1-2): GAGVSQSPSNKVTEKGKDVELRCDPISGHTALYWYRQSLGQGLEFLIYFQGNSAPDKSGLPSDRFSAERTGGSVSTLTIQRTQQEDSAVYLCASSSNRAGYTFGSGTRLTVV.

The chain has TRBV9 and TRBJ2-2; TRBD2 matches 8 bases. V lost 4 bases and J lost 7; bases outside the gene matches: 15. Per germline, CDR1 SGDLS and CDR2 YYNGEE. The length of the CDR3 is 17 residues. Here the CDR3 reads CASSPVGGTSRVGELFF. For the CDR3, the DNA is TGTGCCAGCAGCCCCGTTGGTGGGACTAGTAGGGTCGGGGAGCTGTTTTTT.

The genes are TRBV28 and TRBJ1-4; D is perhaps TRBD1 (5 bases). Trimming cost V 3 bases and J 8 bases, with 7 bases left between them. In germline, CDR1 is MDHEN, CDR2 SYDVKM. The CDR3 loop spans 12 amino acids. CDR3 nucleotide sequence: TGTGCCAGCAGTTTGGGACCCGAAAAACTGTTTTTT. Protein: CASSLGPEKLFF.